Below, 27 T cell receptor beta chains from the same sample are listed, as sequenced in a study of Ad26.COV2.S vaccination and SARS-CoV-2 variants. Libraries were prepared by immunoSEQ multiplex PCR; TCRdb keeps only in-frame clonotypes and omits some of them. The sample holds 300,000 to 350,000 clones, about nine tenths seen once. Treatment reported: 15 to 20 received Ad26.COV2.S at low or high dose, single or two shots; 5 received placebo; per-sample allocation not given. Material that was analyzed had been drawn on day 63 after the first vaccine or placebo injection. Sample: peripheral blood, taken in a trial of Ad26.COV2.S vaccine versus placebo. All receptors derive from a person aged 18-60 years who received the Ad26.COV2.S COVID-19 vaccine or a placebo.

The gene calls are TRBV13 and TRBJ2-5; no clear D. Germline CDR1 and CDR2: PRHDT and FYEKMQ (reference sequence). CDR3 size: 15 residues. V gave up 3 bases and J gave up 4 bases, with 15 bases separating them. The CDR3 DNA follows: TGTGCCAGCAGCTTGGCTCAGAACCCAGGAGAGACCCAGTACTTC. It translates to CASSLAQNPGETQYF.

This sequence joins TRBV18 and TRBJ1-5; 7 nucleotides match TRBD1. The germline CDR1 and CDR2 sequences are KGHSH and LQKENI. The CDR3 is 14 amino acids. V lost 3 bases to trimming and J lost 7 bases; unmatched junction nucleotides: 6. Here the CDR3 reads CASSPGTDQQPQHF. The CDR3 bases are TGTGCCAGCTCACCGGGGACAGACCAACAGCCCCAGCATTTT.

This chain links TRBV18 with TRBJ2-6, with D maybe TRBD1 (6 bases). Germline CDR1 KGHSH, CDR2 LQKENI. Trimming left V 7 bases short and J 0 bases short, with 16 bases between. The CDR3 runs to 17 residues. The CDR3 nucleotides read TGTGCCAGCTTCTTTACACAGGGAAACTCTGGGGCCAACGTCCTGACTTTC. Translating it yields CASFFTQGNSGANVLTF. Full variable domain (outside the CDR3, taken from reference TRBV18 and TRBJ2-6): NAGVMQNPRHLVRRRGQEARLRCSPMKGHSHVYWYRQLPEEGLKFMVYLQKENIIDESGMPKERFSAEFPKEGPSILRIQQVVRGDSAAYFCASFFTQGNSGANVLTFGAGSRLTVL.

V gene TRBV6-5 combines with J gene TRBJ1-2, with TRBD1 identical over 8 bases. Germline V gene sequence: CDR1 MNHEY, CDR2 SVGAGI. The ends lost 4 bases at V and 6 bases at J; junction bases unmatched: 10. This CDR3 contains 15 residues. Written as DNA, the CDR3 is TGTGCCAGCAGTTGGGCGAGACAGGGGAATAATGGCTACACCTTC. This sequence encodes CASSWARQGNNGYTF.

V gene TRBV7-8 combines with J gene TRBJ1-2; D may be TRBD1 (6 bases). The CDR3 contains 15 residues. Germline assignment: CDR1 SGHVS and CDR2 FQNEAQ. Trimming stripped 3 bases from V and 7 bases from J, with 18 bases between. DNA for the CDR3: TGTGCCAGCAGCTTCAAAGGGGGTCAGGTCGGTGGCTACACCTTC. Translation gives CASSFKGGQVGGYTF.

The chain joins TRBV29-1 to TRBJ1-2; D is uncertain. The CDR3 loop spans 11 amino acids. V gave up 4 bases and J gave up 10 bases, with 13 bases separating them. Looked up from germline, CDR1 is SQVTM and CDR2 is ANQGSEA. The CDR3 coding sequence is TGCAGCGTTGCTGATGGGTTATACTACACCTTC. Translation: CSVADGLYYTF.

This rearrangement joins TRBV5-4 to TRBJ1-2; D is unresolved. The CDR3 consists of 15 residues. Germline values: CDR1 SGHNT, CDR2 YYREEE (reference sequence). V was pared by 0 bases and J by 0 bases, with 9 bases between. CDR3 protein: CASSLVAVPNYGYTF. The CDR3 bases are TGTGCCAGCAGCTTGGTTGCAGTCCCTAACTATGGCTACACCTTC.

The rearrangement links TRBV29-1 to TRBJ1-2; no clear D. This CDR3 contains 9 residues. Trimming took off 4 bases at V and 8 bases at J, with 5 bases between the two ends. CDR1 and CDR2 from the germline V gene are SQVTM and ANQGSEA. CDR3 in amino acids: CSVVEGYTF. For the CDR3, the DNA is TGCAGCGTTGTTGAGGGCTACACCTTC.

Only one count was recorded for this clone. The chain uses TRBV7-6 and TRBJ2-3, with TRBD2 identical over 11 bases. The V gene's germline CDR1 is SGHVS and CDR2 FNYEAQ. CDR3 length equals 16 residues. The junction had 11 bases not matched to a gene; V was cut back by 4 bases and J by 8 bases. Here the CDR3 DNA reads TGTGCCAGCAGCTCACAGCTAGCGGGAGGCTCCGGTACGCAGTATTTT. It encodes CASSSQLAGGSGTQYF.

The CDR3 DNA follows: TGTGCCAGCAGCGGACAGGATTTTTCTGGCTACACCTTC. It encodes CASSGQDFSGYTF. The chain carries TRBV5-4 and TRBJ1-2; 7 nucleotides match TRBD1. Per germline, CDR1 SGHNT and CDR2 YYREEE (reference sequence). The ends lost 4 bases at V and 7 bases at J; junction bases unmatched: 7. This CDR3 contains 13 residues. The variable domain in full, completed from reference TRBV5-4 and TRBJ1-2, reads ETGVTQSPTHLIKTRGQQVTLRCSSQSGHNTVSWYQQALGQGPQFIFQYYREEENGRGNFPPRFSGLQFPNYSSELNVNALELDDSALYLCASSGQDFSGYTFGSGTRLTVV.

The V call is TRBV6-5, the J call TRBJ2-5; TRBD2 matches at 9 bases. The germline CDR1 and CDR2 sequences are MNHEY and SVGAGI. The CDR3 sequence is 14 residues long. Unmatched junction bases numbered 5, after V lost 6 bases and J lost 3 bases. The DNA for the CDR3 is TGTGCCAGCAGGTTCGGGACTAGCAAAGAGACCCAGTACTTC. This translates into CASRFGTSKETQYF.

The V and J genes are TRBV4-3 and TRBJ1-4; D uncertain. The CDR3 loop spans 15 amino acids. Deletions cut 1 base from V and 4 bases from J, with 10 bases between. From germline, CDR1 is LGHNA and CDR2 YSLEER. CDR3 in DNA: TGCGCCAGCAGCCAAGTGGTACGGATTAATGAAAAACTGTTTTTT. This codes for CASSQVVRINEKLFF.

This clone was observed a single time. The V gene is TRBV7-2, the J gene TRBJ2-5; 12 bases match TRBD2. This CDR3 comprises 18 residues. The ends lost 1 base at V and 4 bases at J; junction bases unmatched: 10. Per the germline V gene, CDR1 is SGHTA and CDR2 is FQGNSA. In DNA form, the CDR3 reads TGTGCCAGCAGCTTAGGAGTACTAGCGGGGGGTCGGGGAGAGACCCAGTACTTC. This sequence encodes CASSLGVLAGGRGETQYF.

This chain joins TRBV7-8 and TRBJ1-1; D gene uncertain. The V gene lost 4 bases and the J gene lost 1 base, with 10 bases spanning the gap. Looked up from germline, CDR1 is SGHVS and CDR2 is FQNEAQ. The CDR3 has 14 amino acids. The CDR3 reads CASSSSRGNTEAFF. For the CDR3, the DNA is TGTGCCAGCAGCTCCTCTCGAGGGAACACTGAAGCTTTCTTT.

The CDR3 DNA follows: TGTGCCAGCAGCCCCTTCCCTAGCGGGCAGGAGACCCAGTACTTC. Its protein is CASSPFPSGQETQYF. J is TRBJ2-5 and V is TRBV11-2; 8 positions agree with TRBD2. The V gene's germline CDR1 is SGHAT and CDR2 FQNNGV. There are 15 residues in the CDR3. V was pared by 5 bases and J by 5 bases, with 10 bases of the junction left unmatched.

The CDR3 here is CSVQISSGANVLTF. The CDR3 DNA is TGCAGCGTCCAGATTAGCTCTGGGGCCAACGTCCTGACTTTC. The chain combines TRBV29-1 with TRBJ2-6; D remains ambiguous. V gave up 6 bases and J gave up 0 bases, with 9 bases separating them. There are 14 residues in the CDR3. CDR1 SQVTM and CDR2 ANQGSEA come from the germline V gene. The complete variable domain, with remaining parts taken from reference TRBV29-1 and TRBJ2-6, reads SAVISQKPSRDICQRGTSLTIQCQVDSQVTMMFWYRQQPGQSLTLIATANQGSEATYESGFVIDKFPISRPNLTFSTLTVSNMSPEDSSIYLCSVQISSGANVLTFGAGSRLTVL.

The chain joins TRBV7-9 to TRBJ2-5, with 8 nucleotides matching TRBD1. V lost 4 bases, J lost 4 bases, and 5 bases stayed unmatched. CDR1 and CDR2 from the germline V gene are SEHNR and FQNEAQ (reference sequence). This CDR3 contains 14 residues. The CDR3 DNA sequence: TGTGCCAGCAGCTCCCAGGGGGCTGGAGAGACCCAGTACTTC. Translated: CASSSQGAGETQYF.

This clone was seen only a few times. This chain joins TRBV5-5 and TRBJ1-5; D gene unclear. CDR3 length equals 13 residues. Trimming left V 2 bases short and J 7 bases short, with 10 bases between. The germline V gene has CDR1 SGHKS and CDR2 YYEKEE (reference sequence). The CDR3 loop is CASSLAVGQPQHF. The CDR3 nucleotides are TGTGCCAGCAGCTTAGCGGTTGGACAGCCCCAGCATTTT.

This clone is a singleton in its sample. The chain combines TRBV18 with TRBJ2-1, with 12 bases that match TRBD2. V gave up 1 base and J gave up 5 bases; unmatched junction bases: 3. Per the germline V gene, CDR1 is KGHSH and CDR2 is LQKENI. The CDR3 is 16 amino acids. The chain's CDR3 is CASSPQTSGGHNEQFF. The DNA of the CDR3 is TGTGCCAGCTCACCACAGACTAGCGGGGGACACAATGAGCAGTTCTTC.

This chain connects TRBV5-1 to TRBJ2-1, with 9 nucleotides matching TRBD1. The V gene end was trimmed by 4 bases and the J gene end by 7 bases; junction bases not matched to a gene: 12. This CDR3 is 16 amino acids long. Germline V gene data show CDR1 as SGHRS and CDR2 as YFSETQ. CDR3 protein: CASSVSGTGPLNEQFF. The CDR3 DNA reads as TGCGCCAGCAGCGTGTCCGGGACAGGGCCGTTGAATGAGCAGTTCTTC.

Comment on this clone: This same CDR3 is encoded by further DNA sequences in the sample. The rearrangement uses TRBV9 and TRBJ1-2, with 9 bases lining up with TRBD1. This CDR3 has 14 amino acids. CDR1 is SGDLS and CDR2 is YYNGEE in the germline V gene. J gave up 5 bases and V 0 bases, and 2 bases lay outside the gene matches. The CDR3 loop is CASSVGTGDYGYTF. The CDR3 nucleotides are TGTGCCAGCAGCGTAGGGACAGGGGATTATGGCTACACCTTC.

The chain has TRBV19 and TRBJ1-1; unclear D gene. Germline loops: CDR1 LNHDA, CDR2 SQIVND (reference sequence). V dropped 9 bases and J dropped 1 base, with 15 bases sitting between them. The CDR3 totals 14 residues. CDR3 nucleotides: TGTGCCAGCACCTTCCCGGGGTGGAACACTGAAGCTTTCTTT. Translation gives CASTFPGWNTEAFF.

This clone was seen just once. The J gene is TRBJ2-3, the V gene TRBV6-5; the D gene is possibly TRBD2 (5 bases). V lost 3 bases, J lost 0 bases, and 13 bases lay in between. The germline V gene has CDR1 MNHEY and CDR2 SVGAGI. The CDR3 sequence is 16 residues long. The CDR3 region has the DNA TGTGCCAGCAGTTATGTACTAGTTCCGAGCACAGATACGCAGTATTTT. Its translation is CASSYVLVPSTDTQYF.

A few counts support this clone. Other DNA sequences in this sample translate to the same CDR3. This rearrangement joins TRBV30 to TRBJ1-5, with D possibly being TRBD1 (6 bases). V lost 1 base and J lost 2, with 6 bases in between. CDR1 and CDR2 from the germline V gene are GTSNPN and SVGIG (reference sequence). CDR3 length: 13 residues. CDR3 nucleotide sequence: TGTGCCTGGAGTGGGACAGGCAATCAGCCCCAGCATTTT. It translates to CAWSGTGNQPQHF.

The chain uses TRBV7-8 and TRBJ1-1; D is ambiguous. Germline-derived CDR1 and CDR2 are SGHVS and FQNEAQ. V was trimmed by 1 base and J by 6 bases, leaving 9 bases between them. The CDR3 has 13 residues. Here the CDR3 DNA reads TGTGCCAGCAGCTTAGATAGGGCAGCTGAAGCTTTCTTT. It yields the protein CASSLDRAAEAFF. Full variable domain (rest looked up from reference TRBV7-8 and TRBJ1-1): GAGVSQSPRYKVAKRGQDVALRCDPISGHVSLFWYQQALGQGPEFLTYFQNEAQLDKSGLPSDRFFAERPEGSVSTLKIQRTQQEDSAVYLCASSLDRAAEAFFGQGTRLTVV.

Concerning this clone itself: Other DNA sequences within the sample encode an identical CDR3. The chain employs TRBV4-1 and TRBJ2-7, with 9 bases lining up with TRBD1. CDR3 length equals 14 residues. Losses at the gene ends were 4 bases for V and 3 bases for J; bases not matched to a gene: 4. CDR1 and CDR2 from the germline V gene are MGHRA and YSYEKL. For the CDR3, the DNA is TGCGCCAGCAGCCTCCGGGACAGGGACTACGAGCAGTACTTC. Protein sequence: CASSLRDRDYEQYF.

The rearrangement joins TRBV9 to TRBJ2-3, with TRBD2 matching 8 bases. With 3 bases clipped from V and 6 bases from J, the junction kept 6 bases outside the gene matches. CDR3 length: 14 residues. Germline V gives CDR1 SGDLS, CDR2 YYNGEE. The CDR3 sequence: CASSAGGVSDTQYF. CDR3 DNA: TGTGCCAGCAGCGCCGGGGGGGTGAGCGATACGCAGTATTTT.